These T cell receptor beta chains were read from a single sample in a study of vaccination and CD4 T cells after COVID-19. TCRdb used MiXCR to reprocess the PCR reads, holding one entry per CDR3 protein. Of roughly 5,000 distinct CDR3 sequences listed, about 44% are singletons. No antigens are known for them. The sample taken for sequencing was CD4+ T cells from blood, cultured in vitro. These receptors were obtained from a human donor who had recovered from COVID-19. The CDR3 runs from the conserved cysteine through the conserved F or W. The D gene is left open where the match is weak. Clone sizes are given selectively: once, few, many, or a class where the clone is expanded.

cdr3_length: 15; j_call: TRBJ1-2; d_call: TRBD1; clone_size: .; v_call: TRBV11-3; cdr3_aa: CASSFRGGTGSGYTF; cdr3_nt: TGTGCCAGCAGCTTTAGAGGTGGGACAGGGTCTGGCTACACCTTC
cdr3_length: 14; j_call: TRBJ1-2; d_call: TRBD1; clone_size: few; v_call: TRBV25-1; cdr3_aa: CASWGQGTNYGYTF; cdr3_nt: TGTGCCAGCTGGGGACAGGGTACTAACTATGGCTACACCTTC
cdr3_length: 13; j_call: TRBJ2-5; d_call: .; clone_size: .; v_call: TRBV11-2; cdr3_aa: CASSVDLEETQYF; cdr3_nt: TGTGCCAGCAGCGTCGACCTGGAGGAGACCCAGTACTTC
cdr3_length: 17; j_call: TRBJ2-5; d_call: TRBD2; clone_size: .; v_call: TRBV7-2; cdr3_aa: CASSLDRLAGGGETQYF; cdr3_nt: TGTGCCAGCAGCTTAGACCGGCTAGCGGGAGGAGGGGAGACCCAGTACTTC
cdr3_length: 13; j_call: TRBJ2-7; d_call: .; clone_size: .; v_call: TRBV19; cdr3_aa: CASSPRTYYEQYF; cdr3_nt: TGTGCCAGTAGCCCCCGGACATACTACGAGCAGTACTTC
cdr3_length: 14; j_call: TRBJ2-1; d_call: .; clone_size: .; v_call: TRBV7-2; cdr3_aa: CASSLGLAFDEQFF; cdr3_nt: TGTGCCAGCAGCTTAGGGCTAGCTTTCGATGAGCAGTTCTTC
cdr3_length: 13; j_call: TRBJ1-2; d_call: .; clone_size: few; v_call: TRBV12-3/TRBV12-4; cdr3_aa: CASSYRVGRGYTF; cdr3_nt: TGTGCCAGCAGTTACAGGGTAGGACGTGGCTACACCTTC
cdr3_length: 16; j_call: TRBJ2-5; d_call: TRBD2; clone_size: few; v_call: TRBV10-3; cdr3_aa: CAISGSSGGAQETQYF; cdr3_nt: TGTGCCATCAGTGGTTCGAGCGGGGGGGCCCAAGAGACCCAGTACTTC
cdr3_length: 15; j_call: TRBJ2-2; d_call: .; clone_size: .; v_call: TRBV6-1; cdr3_aa: CASSDGQLNTGELFF; cdr3_nt: TGTGCCAGCAGTGACGGACAGCTGAACACCGGGGAGCTGTTTTTT
cdr3_length: 13; j_call: TRBJ2-3; d_call: .; clone_size: .; v_call: TRBV27; cdr3_aa: CASSFRGTDTQYF; cdr3_nt: TGTGCCAGCAGTTTTCGGGGCACAGATACGCAGTATTTT
cdr3_length: 14; j_call: TRBJ1-1; d_call: .; clone_size: .; v_call: TRBV6-5; cdr3_aa: CASSWGGSLAEAFF; cdr3_nt: TGTGCCAGCAGTTGGGGGGGGAGCCTAGCTGAAGCTTTCTTT
cdr3_length: 17; j_call: TRBJ1-1; d_call: .; clone_size: .; v_call: TRBV2; cdr3_aa: CASSEALRLGTFWEAFF; cdr3_nt: TGTGCCAGCAGTGAAGCGCTTCGTTTGGGCACCTTCTGGGAAGCTTTCTTT
cdr3_length: 14; j_call: TRBJ1-2; d_call: TRBD1; clone_size: .; v_call: TRBV27; cdr3_aa: CASSPAGGNYGYTF; cdr3_nt: TGTGCCAGCAGCCCCGCAGGGGGGAACTATGGCTACACCTTC
cdr3_length: 14; j_call: TRBJ2-2; d_call: .; clone_size: .; v_call: TRBV20-1; cdr3_aa: CSAMHGKGTGELFF; cdr3_nt: TGCAGTGCTATGCATGGGAAGGGCACCGGGGAGCTGTTTTTT
cdr3_length: 12; j_call: TRBJ2-1; d_call: .; clone_size: .; v_call: TRBV28; cdr3_aa: CASSLYRREQFF; cdr3_nt: TGTGCCAGCAGTCTTTATAGGCGTGAGCAGTTCTTC
cdr3_length: 14; j_call: TRBJ1-2; d_call: TRBD1; clone_size: .; v_call: TRBV25-1; cdr3_aa: CASSLGQGDYGYTF; cdr3_nt: TGTGCCAGCAGTCTGGGACAGGGTGATTATGGCTACACCTTC
cdr3_length: 13; j_call: TRBJ1-1; d_call: .; clone_size: .; v_call: TRBV19; cdr3_aa: CASSIGREAEAFF; cdr3_nt: TGTGCCAGTAGTATAGGAAGGGAAGCTGAAGCTTTCTTT
cdr3_length: 16; j_call: TRBJ2-3; d_call: TRBD1; clone_size: .; v_call: TRBV18; cdr3_aa: CASSWWTGGVTDTQYF; cdr3_nt: TGTGCCAGCTCATGGTGGACAGGGGGTGTCACAGATACGCAGTATTTT
cdr3_length: 15; j_call: TRBJ2-7; d_call: .; clone_size: .; v_call: TRBV6-5; cdr3_aa: CASSYSISAAYEQYF; cdr3_nt: TGTGCCAGCAGTTACTCGATAAGCGCGGCCTACGAGCAGTACTTC
cdr3_length: 14; j_call: TRBJ2-1; d_call: TRBD1; clone_size: .; v_call: TRBV6-1; cdr3_aa: CASRETGAAWEQFF; cdr3_nt: TGTGCCAGCAGAGAGACAGGGGCAGCGTGGGAGCAGTTCTTC
cdr3_length: 14; j_call: TRBJ1-2; d_call: .; clone_size: few; v_call: TRBV6-1; cdr3_aa: CASSTGGLPYGYTF; cdr3_nt: TGTGCCAGCAGTACGGGGGGGCTCCCCTATGGCTACACCTTC
cdr3_length: 14; j_call: TRBJ2-7; d_call: TRBD1; clone_size: few; v_call: TRBV12-3/TRBV12-4; cdr3_aa: CASRNTGGHDEQYF; cdr3_nt: TGTGCCAGCAGGAACACAGGGGGCCACGACGAGCAGTACTTC
cdr3_length: 14; j_call: TRBJ1-5; d_call: .; clone_size: .; v_call: TRBV6-2/TRBV6-3; cdr3_aa: CASSQEQGYQPQHF; cdr3_nt: TGTGCCAGCAGTCAGGAACAGGGCTATCAGCCCCAGCATTTT
cdr3_length: 14; j_call: TRBJ2-2; d_call: .; clone_size: .; v_call: TRBV24-1; cdr3_aa: CATSDSRRTGELFF; cdr3_nt: TGTGCCACCAGTGATTCCAGACGCACCGGGGAGCTGTTTTTT
cdr3_length: 14; j_call: TRBJ2-3; d_call: .; clone_size: .; v_call: TRBV20-1; cdr3_aa: CSAGTDPSTDTQYF; cdr3_nt: TGCAGTGCTGGGACGGACCCTAGCACAGATACGCAGTATTTT
cdr3_length: 13; j_call: TRBJ1-2; d_call: .; clone_size: .; v_call: TRBV4-3; cdr3_aa: CASSQTPAYGYTF; cdr3_nt: TGCGCCAGCAGCCAGACCCCGGCCTATGGCTACACCTTC
cdr3_length: 14; j_call: TRBJ1-6; d_call: .; clone_size: .; v_call: TRBV5-4; cdr3_aa: CASSLQGEGSPLHF; cdr3_nt: TGTGCCAGCAGCTTACAGGGAGAGGGTTCACCCCTCCACTTT
cdr3_length: 14; j_call: TRBJ1-2; d_call: .; clone_size: .; v_call: TRBV6-1; cdr3_aa: CASGKGTGNYGYAF; cdr3_nt: TGTGCCAGCGGGAAAGGTACAGGGAACTATGGCTACGCCTTC
cdr3_length: 13; j_call: TRBJ2-1; d_call: TRBD2; clone_size: .; v_call: TRBV20-1; cdr3_aa: CSASSSGNNEQFF; cdr3_nt: TGCAGTGCTAGTTCTAGCGGGAACAATGAGCAGTTCTTC
cdr3_length: 12; j_call: TRBJ1-2; d_call: .; clone_size: .; v_call: TRBV28; cdr3_aa: CASIGRVLGYTF; cdr3_nt: TGTGCCAGCATCGGCCGTGTGCTTGGCTACACCTTC
cdr3_length: 12; j_call: TRBJ2-1; d_call: .; clone_size: .; v_call: TRBV15; cdr3_aa: CATSRAGFEQFF; cdr3_nt: TGTGCCACCAGCAGAGCAGGCTTTGAGCAGTTCTTC
cdr3_length: 12; j_call: TRBJ1-3; d_call: .; clone_size: .; v_call: TRBV7-9; cdr3_aa: CASSLGEGTIYF; cdr3_nt: TGTGCCAGCAGCCTGGGTGAGGGCACCATATATTTT
cdr3_length: 16; j_call: TRBJ1-1; d_call: TRBD1; clone_size: few; v_call: TRBV6-1; cdr3_aa: CASSKQGNRMNTEAFF; cdr3_nt: TGTGCCAGCAGTAAACAGGGGAACAGGATGAACACTGAAGCTTTCTTT
cdr3_length: 14; j_call: TRBJ2-3; d_call: TRBD2; clone_size: few; v_call: TRBV20-1; cdr3_aa: CSAGTSGGTDTQYF; cdr3_nt: TGCAGTGCTGGTACTAGCGGGGGCACAGATACGCAGTATTTT
cdr3_length: 17; j_call: TRBJ2-3; d_call: TRBD2; clone_size: .; v_call: TRBV20-1; cdr3_aa: CSAAPSLYSDGGGGQYF; cdr3_nt: TGCAGTGCTGCCCCATCCCTGTACTCGGACGGGGGGGGTGGGCAGTATTTT
cdr3_length: 14; j_call: TRBJ2-7; d_call: TRBD1; clone_size: few; v_call: TRBV10-3; cdr3_aa: CAIRERTGGLEQYF; cdr3_nt: TGTGCCATCAGGGAAAGGACAGGGGGGCTCGAGCAGTACTTC
cdr3_length: 15; j_call: TRBJ2-3; d_call: TRBD2; clone_size: .; v_call: TRBV27; cdr3_aa: CASSSSGGAADTQYF; cdr3_nt: TGTGCCAGCAGTTCTAGCGGGGGGGCGGCAGATACGCAGTATTTT
cdr3_length: 17; j_call: TRBJ2-7; d_call: TRBD1; clone_size: .; v_call: TRBV7-9; cdr3_aa: CASSRARGQGVVYEQYF; cdr3_nt: TGTGCCAGCAGCCGAGCCCGCGGACAGGGGGTAGTCTACGAGCAGTACTTC
cdr3_length: 12; j_call: TRBJ2-2; d_call: .; clone_size: few; v_call: TRBV20-1; cdr3_aa: CSADRNTGELFF; cdr3_nt: TGCAGTGCCGACCGGAACACCGGGGAGCTGTTTTTT
cdr3_length: 13; j_call: TRBJ2-7; d_call: .; clone_size: few; v_call: TRBV2; cdr3_aa: CASSVLQSYEQYF; cdr3_nt: TGTGCCAGCAGTGTTCTTCAGTCCTACGAGCAGTACTTC